This T cell receptor (beta chain) was obtained from a study of blood T cell repertoires in COVID-19 (dated by TCRdb to the early 2020s). In the study overall: The collaborator samples originated in the United States, Italy and Spain and spanned the acute and convalescent phases of COVID-19. The prospective study material was composed of cDNA or gDNA derived from T cells, B-cell-depleted T cells, or PBMCs. Sample metadata almost always included a de-identified subject ID, COVID-19 status, age in years and sex. The samples were drawn from the first 160 participants of the ongoing ImmuneRACE study and from under 1,500 subjects provided by 6 global collaborators. The repertoires were released in a freely available public database meant as a resource for research on the immune response to SARS-CoV-2. Where HLA class I and class II types were available, the types were taken from metadata supplied by the sample provider, not from assay-based typing. The dataset comprised deeply sampled blood TCRbeta repertoires from subjects exposed to, actively infected with, or recovered from COVID-19.

Findings and caveats that apply to the study as a whole: Clinical and demographic metadata were provided uncurated, with the amount varying by source and participant.

CDR3 length: 14 amino acids, cysteine to phenylalanine. The entry retains the CDR3 DNA only, 42 bases that are in frame from base 1. CDR1 and CDR2 (MNHEY, SVGAGI) derive from the germline V gene. The junction carries 13 bases between V and J, which are trimmed by 3 bases and 8 bases respectively. TCRbeta CDR3 regions were amplified from genomic DNA by means of the immunoSEQ Assay, a bias-controlled multiplex PCR. The original methods were these. Within the assay, amplification of reference gene primers was used to estimate how many nucleated cells each sample contained. To quantify the absolute abundance of each unique TCRbeta CDR3 rearrangement, sequence reads were collapsed and filtered. For each sample, productive Simpson clonality was calculated by taking the square root of Simpson's diversity index across productive rearrangements. TCRdb obtained this table from immuneACCESS and retained in-frame rearrangements with V and J assigned. These tables miss some clones; where compared with another copy, unresolved V genes account for less than half of the shortfall, and the remainder is unexplained. V and J calls and clone size are given by that table; D and trimming were obtained from the DNA. Here the sample has 270,000 or so clones; 85% occur a single time. About 14% of the sample is in the top ten clones.

Collaborating institutions collected whole blood in K2EDTA tubes following their own protocols. Collaborator samples were shipped for TCRbeta analysis as frozen whole blood, isolated PBMCs, or DNA extracted from either sample type. This clone showed up just a few times. The specificity of this receptor is unknown. No base quality values were provided; no much bigger clone lies one nucleotide off. Sequencing input: peripheral blood. The sequence is built from TRBV6-5 and TRBJ1-4; the D region possibly corresponds to TRBD1 (6 bases align). The clonotype was recovered from a human donor in a cohort sampled during active COVID-19. The DNA sequence is as follows: TGTGCCAGCAGTTATAGGCAGGGGAACGAAAAACTGTTTTTT. It translates to CASSYRQGNEKLFF.